The 22 T cell receptor beta chains below come from one sample, sequenced in a study of T cell responses to AZD1222 COVID-19 vaccine. TCRdb keeps only in-frame clones here, not all; method: immunoSEQ multiplex PCR. The sample shows approximately 180,000 clones, about 93% of them seen only once. The input for sequencing was peripheral blood, taken 28 days after the second dose of the MenACWY control vaccine. These receptors came from an adult who received the MenACWY meningococcal vaccine as a control.

In regard to this clone: This sample includes further DNA sequences coding for the same CDR3. The J gene is TRBJ1-1, the V gene TRBV12-3 or TRBV12-4, with D tentatively TRBD1 (5 bases). This CDR3 is built from 13 residues. V lost 3 bases, J lost 4 bases, and 9 bases lay in between. The CDR3 loop reads CASSLGGSTEAFF. In nucleotides, the CDR3 is TGTGCCAGCAGTTTGGGGGGAAGCACTGAAGCTTTCTTT.

V and J are TRBV30 and TRBJ1-1, with TRBD1 matching over 11 bases. Trimming removed 3 bases from V and 4 bases from J; junction bases left unmatched: 1. This CDR3 region has 13 residues. Germline V CDR1 and CDR2: GTSNPN, SVGIG (reference sequence). CDR3 region: CAWSGTGGTEAFF. In DNA, the CDR3 is TGTGCCTGGAGCGGGACAGGGGGCACTGAAGCTTTCTTT.

V usage is TRBV4-1 and J usage is TRBJ2-2, with a weak D call TRBD2 (6 bases). The CDR3 loop spans 16 amino acids. Trimming stripped 4 bases from V and 3 bases from J, with 15 bases between. Germline V lookup: CDR1 MGHRA, CDR2 YSYEKL. CDR3 sequence reads: CASSPRGTPHTGELFF. The DNA of the CDR3 is TGCGCCAGCAGCCCGAGAGGGACTCCTCACACCGGGGAGCTGTTTTTT.

The chain joins TRBV20-1 to TRBJ2-7; tentative D call: TRBD1 (6 bases). V was clipped by 4 bases and J by 6 bases, with 10 bases between them. Germline V CDR1 and CDR2: DFQATT, SNEGSKA (reference sequence). The CDR3 loop spans 11 amino acids. The DNA for the CDR3 is TGCAGTGCTATAACACAGGGCGAGCAGTACTTC. Protein product: CSAITQGEQYF.

V is TRBV9 and J is TRBJ1-2; D not certain. The CDR3 loop spans 13 amino acids. Germline loops: CDR1 SGDLS, CDR2 YYNGEE. Deletions cut 3 bases from V and 0 bases from J, with 6 bases between. The CDR3 loop is CASSAPTNYGYTF. The CDR3 DNA reads as TGTGCCAGCAGCGCCCCAACTAACTATGGCTACACCTTC.

The V and J genes are TRBV7-2 and TRBJ2-5, with a weak D call TRBD1 (6 bases). Per germline, CDR1 SGHTA and CDR2 FQGNSA. Trimming pared 0 bases from V and 4 bases from J, leaving 15 bases between. CDR3 length equals 16 residues. CDR3 sequence: CASSLASYRVGETQYF. The CDR3 coding sequence is TGTGCCAGCAGCTTAGCCTCCTACAGGGTAGGAGAGACCCAGTACTTC. Together with reference TRBV7-2 and TRBJ2-5, the CDR3 gives the full variable domain: GAGVSQSPSNKVTEKGKDVELRCDPISGHTALYWYRQSLGQGLEFLIYFQGNSAPDKSGLPSDRFSAERTGGSVSTLTIQRTQQEDSAVYLCASSLASYRVGETQYFGPGTRLLVL.

The genes are TRBV24-1 and TRBJ2-2; TRBD1 matches 9 bases. This CDR3 contains 16 residues. V lost 7 bases to trimming and J lost 7 bases; unmatched junction nucleotides: 12. CDR1 KGHDR and CDR2 SFDVKD come from the germline V gene. The CDR3 DNA reads as TGTGCCACCAGCGCGGCCACAGGGGGCCCTGGCGGGGAGCTGTTTTTT. Its protein is CATSAATGGPGGELFF.

This chain uses TRBV5-1 with TRBJ1-1; no clear D. CDR1 and CDR2 from the germline V gene are SGHRS and YFSETQ. There are 13 residues in the CDR3. The ends were cut back, 4 bases at V and 3 bases at J, with 10 bases in the middle. The CDR3 nucleotides are TGCGCCAGCAGCCCTTCGACCCACACTGAAGCTTTCTTT. The encoded protein is CASSPSTHTEAFF. Complete variable domain (other parts from reference TRBV5-1 and TRBJ1-1): KAGVTQTPRYLIKTRGQQVTLSCSPISGHRSVSWYQQTPGQGLQFLFEYFSETQRNKGNFPGRFSGRQFSNSRSEMNVSTLELGDSALYLCASSPSTHTEAFFGQGTRLTVV.

The rearrangement joins TRBV6-2 or TRBV6-3 to TRBJ1-3; a weak D match, TRBD1 (6 bases). V lost 0 bases and J lost 0, with 6 bases in between. This CDR3 is built from 15 residues. The germline CDR1 and CDR2 sequences are MNHEY and SVGEGT. The CDR3 here is CASSYSGGSGNTIYF. DNA of the CDR3: TGTGCCAGCAGTTACTCAGGGGGCTCTGGAAACACCATATATTTT.

This clone came up once. J is TRBJ2-3 and V is TRBV10-2; D gene unclear. Germline V gene lookup returns CDR1 WSHSY and CDR2 SAAADI. CDR3 length equals 12 residues. V was pared by 3 bases and J by 2 bases, with 3 bases between. The CDR3 DNA reads as TGCGCCAGCAGTGACTTCACAGATACGCAGTATTTT. This sequence encodes CASSDFTDTQYF.

The sample holds one count of this clone. The V gene is TRBV19, the J gene TRBJ1-5; D may be TRBD1 (6 bases). Trimming cost V 6 bases and J 3 bases, with 15 bases left between them. The germline CDR1 and CDR2 sequences are LNHDA and SQIVND (reference sequence). The CDR3 is 15 residues long. CDR3 sequence (DNA): TGTGCCAGTAGCTACGGTGGACAGACCAATCAGCCCCAGCATTTT. It specifies CASSYGGQTNQPQHF.

This clone was counted only a few times. This chain links TRBV9 with TRBJ2-5; D is perhaps TRBD2 (5 bases). In germline, CDR1 is SGDLS, CDR2 YYNGEE. This CDR3 region has 11 residues. V shed 4 bases and J shed 5 bases, with 6 bases lying between them. CDR3: CASSPGETQYF. The CDR3 nucleotides read TGTGCCAGCAGCCCGGGGGAGACCCAGTACTTC.

The rearrangement links TRBV30 to TRBJ1-1, with 7 bases aligning to TRBD1. The CDR3 runs 14 residues. The germline gives CDR1 GTSNPN, CDR2 SVGIG (reference sequence). The J segment lost 6 bases and the V segment lost 2 bases, leaving 9 bases of the junction unmatched. CDR3 loop: CAWSPVNRGSEAFF. DNA of the CDR3: TGTGCCTGGAGTCCCGTTAACAGGGGATCTGAAGCTTTCTTT.

CDR3 nucleotide sequence: TGTGCCAGCAGCCCCGCGACAGCCAGCAATCAGCCCCAGCATTTT. Protein sequence: CASSPATASNQPQHF. The chain employs TRBV5-6 and TRBJ1-5, with a tentative D call TRBD1 (5 bases). This CDR3 contains 15 residues. The V gene lost 4 bases and the J gene lost 1 base, with 12 bases spanning the gap. Germline V gene data show CDR1 as SGHDT and CDR2 as YYEEEE.

The chain employs TRBV5-4 and TRBJ1-1, with D possibly TRBD1 on 5 matching bases. V was shortened by 2 bases and J by 0 bases, with 8 bases between the two germline ends. The CDR3 sequence is 14 residues long. The V gene's germline CDR1 is SGHNT and CDR2 YYREEE (reference sequence). The CDR3 coding sequence is TGTGCCAGCAGCTTCGGGGGGGTGAACACTGAAGCTTTCTTT. Encoded protein: CASSFGGVNTEAFF.

The CDR3 spells CASRPQTGGGIVGTEAFF. DNA for the CDR3: TGTGCCAGTAGACCCCAGACAGGGGGCGGGATAGTAGGGACTGAAGCTTTCTTT. J is TRBJ1-1 and V is TRBV19, with TRBD1 identical over 10 bases. Germline trimming cut 6 bases from V and 5 bases from J; bases unmatched to any gene: 18. This CDR3 comprises 18 residues. Germline CDR1 is LNHDA and CDR2 is SQIVND (reference sequence).

The chain employs TRBV9 and TRBJ1-1; D gene uncertain. Between the trimmed V and J ends, which lost 4 bases and 2 bases, there was a span of 18 bases. Germline V gene data show CDR1 as SGDLS and CDR2 as YYNGEE. The CDR3 spans 16 residues. CDR3 in DNA: TGTGCCAGCAGCCCCCATCGGGCGGGAGCAAACACTGAAGCTTTCTTT. Translated: CASSPHRAGANTEAFF.

The chain carries TRBV7-9 and TRBJ2-5; 8 bases agree with TRBD1. The CDR3 spans 15 residues. The V gene's germline CDR1 is SEHNR and CDR2 FQNEAQ (reference sequence). Trimming removed 4 bases from V and 1 base from J; junction bases left unmatched: 5. The CDR3 DNA reads as TGTGCCAGCAGCTCCCCCGACAGGGGCCAAGAGACCCAGTACTTC. This translates into CASSSPDRGQETQYF.

The chain recombines TRBV6-5 with TRBJ2-3; no clear D gene. The CDR3 has 15 amino acids. Germline V gives CDR1 MNHEY, CDR2 SVGAGI. V lost 6 bases and J 1 base, leaving 14 bases between the germline ends. In nucleotides, the CDR3 is TGTGCCAGCAGCGCTGTGGGCTCCGGCACAGATACGCAGTATTTT. Translated, it gives CASSAVGSGTDTQYF.

The chain carries TRBV5-1 and TRBJ1-6, with a possible D match to TRBD1 (6 bases). The germline gives CDR1 SGHRS, CDR2 YFSETQ. V was clipped by 5 bases and J by 5 bases, with 14 bases between them. The CDR3 has 15 residues. CDR3 bases: TGCGCCAGCAGTTTACAGGGTGTGGATAATTCACCCCTCCACTTT. As protein: CASSLQGVDNSPLHF.

V and J are TRBV6-5 and TRBJ2-7; either TRBD1 or TRBD2 may supply D (5 bases each). V was clipped by 2 bases and J by 0 bases, with 11 bases between them. Looked up from germline, CDR1 is MNHEY and CDR2 is SVGAGI. This CDR3 region has 15 residues. CDR3 DNA: TGTGCCAGCAGTTACGGGGCGGGTGGCTCCTACGAGCAGTACTTC. This encodes CASSYGAGGSYEQYF.

This clone was seen once. V gene TRBV3-1 (or the pseudogene TRBV3-2) combines with J gene TRBJ2-2; D remains ambiguous. The CDR3 totals 18 residues. CDR1 and CDR2 (germline): LGHDT, YNNKEL (reference sequence). The V and J ends lost 3 bases and 4 bases respectively, with 21 bases between them. The CDR3 DNA sequence: TGTGCCAGCAGCCACAGCCTGGGGTGGGGTAGTGTCACCGGGGAGCTGTTTTTT. This sequence encodes CASSHSLGWGSVTGELFF.